This T cell receptor (beta chain) was sequenced for a study of blood T cells in healthy people across ages. The CDR3 spans 15 residues. Germline CDR1 reads DFQATT; CDR2 reads SNEGSKA (reference sequence). V was pared by 6 bases and J by 4 bases, with 11 bases of the junction left unmatched. A J-beta primer mix and a sample-barcoded 5' primer were used in a second PCR of roughly 6 to 12 cycles. TCRdb reprocessed the 5' RACE reads via MiXCR and lists one record per CDR3 protein. In the table there are 1.5 million to 1.8 million distinct CDR3 sequences, about 45% of which are singletons. The chain uses TRBV20-1 and TRBJ2-1, with TRBD2 matching 8 bases. Sequencing input: blood. The sequence was collected from a woman under 30 in good health. The CDR3, as DNA: TGCAGTGCCCCCCGTACTAGCGGAGCGTACAATGAGCAGTTCTTC. Amino acid sequence: CSAPRTSGAYNEQFF.